The 9 T cell receptor beta chains below were found in one sample sequenced in a study of T cells in Graves' hyperthyroidism and ophthalmopathy (dated by TCRdb to between 2018 and 2021). Library preparation employed multiplex PCR. The sequencer listed for this sample is Illumina HiSeq 2000. TCR beta CDR3 regions were amplified from RNA transcripts. The first round of RT-PCR for the TCR CDR3 was performed with the HTBI primer set and the Qiagen OneStep RT-PCR kit. TCRdb's own reprocessing of the public reads used fastp at Q25 and MiXCR and kept productive beta chains. Rows with one shared CDR3 protein collapse into an entry with the most common genes and DNA. A total of 490,000 or so distinct CDR3 sequences appear in this sample, 22% of them only once. The leading ten clones occupy about 53% of the sample. Specimen: blood. These receptors were collected from a woman in her 70s with Graves' ophthalmopathy.

This chain uses TRBV19 with TRBJ1-2; maybe TRBD1 (5 bases). V dropped 6 bases and J dropped 5 bases, with 16 bases sitting between them. The CDR3 spans 14 residues. The germline V gene encodes CDR1 LNHDA and CDR2 SQIVND (reference sequence). The CDR3 region is CASSDVDRIYGYTF. The DNA for the CDR3 is TGTGCCAGTAGCGATGTCGACAGAATATATGGCTACACCTTC.

The CDR3 is CASSLGTEGETQYF. In DNA form, the CDR3 reads TGTGCCAGCTCACTCGGGACGGAGGGGGAGACCCAGTACTTC. The chain links TRBV18 to TRBJ2-5; possible D gene TRBD2, 6 bases. Germline CDR1 is KGHSH and CDR2 is LQKENI. Deletions cut 4 bases from V and 5 bases from J, with 14 bases between. The CDR3 covers 14 residues.

This clonotype was counted only a few times. V gene TRBV18 combines with J gene TRBJ2-5; 9 bases line up with TRBD1. With V trimmed by 3 bases and J by 5 bases, 7 bases remained unmatched. This CDR3 is built from 15 residues. The germline V gene has CDR1 KGHSH and CDR2 LQKENI. CDR3 amino acids: CASSPSGTGTETQYF. Here the CDR3 DNA reads TGTGCCAGCTCACCCTCCGGGACAGGGACGGAGACCCAGTACTTC.

Ten or more counts support this clonotype. CDR3 region: CASSGTGGAGNEQFF. In nucleotides, the CDR3 is TGTGCCAGCAGTGGGACGGGAGGGGCAGGGAATGAGCAGTTCTTC. V is TRBV2 and J is TRBJ2-1; 8 bases map to TRBD2. V shed 4 bases and J 7 bases; nucleotides not matched to a gene: 9. The CDR3 is 15 amino acids. Germline V lookup: CDR1 SNHLY, CDR2 FYNNEI.

This clonotype has a count of ten or more. The J gene is TRBJ1-4, the V gene TRBV18, with TRBD1 matching 8 bases. The CDR3 runs to 17 residues. J was trimmed by 3 bases and V by 5 bases; bases with no gene match: 11. The V gene's germline CDR1 is KGHSH and CDR2 LQKENI. CDR3 residues: CASSSRPTGASNEKLFF. The CDR3 bases are TGTGCCAGCTCATCAAGACCGACAGGGGCTTCTAATGAAAAACTGTTTTTT.

CDR3 sequence (DNA): TGTGCCAGTACTCGGGACAGGGTGAACACTGAAGCTTTCTTT. It specifies CASTRDRVNTEAFF. This chain links TRBV19 with TRBJ1-1; 9 positions match TRBD1. CDR1 is LNHDA, CDR2 SQIVND, per germline (reference sequence). After removal of 7 bases from V and 0 bases from J, the junction contained 3 bases not matched to a gene. This CDR3 spans 14 amino acids.

This clonotype was detected a few times. The chain uses TRBV10-3 and TRBJ1-1; TRBD1 aligns across 9 bases. CDR1 and CDR2 from the germline V gene are ENHRY and SYGVKD. The CDR3 runs 13 residues. The V gene end was trimmed by 10 bases and the J gene end by 11 bases; junction bases not matched to a gene: 14. CDR3 loop: CATLTAGTGYAFF. As DNA, the CDR3 is TGTGCCACCTTAACTGCCGGGACAGGGTACGCTTTCTTT.

This chain joins TRBV6-5 and TRBJ1-4; 9 positions agree with TRBD1. The CDR3 has 16 amino acids. Trimming took 0 bases from V and 4 from J; bases not matched to a gene: 3. Germline V gives CDR1 MNHEY, CDR2 SVGAGI. The CDR3 DNA is TGTGCCAGCAGTTACTCGGCGGGACAGGGTAATGAAAAACTGTTTTTT. Translation gives CASSYSAGQGNEKLFF.

This clonotype has a handful of counts. The chain uses TRBV2 and TRBJ1-4; D ambiguous. The CDR3 is made up of 14 amino acids. Germline V CDR1 and CDR2: SNHLY, FYNNEI. V was trimmed by 6 bases and J by 13 bases, leaving 21 bases between them. The DNA of the CDR3 is TGTGCCAGCAGCCCGGGTCTCCAAAAGGCGGGACTGTTTTTT. This sequence encodes CASSPGLQKAGLFF.